A single sample is the source of the 4 T cell receptor beta chains below, sequenced in a study of T cell responses to AZD1222 COVID-19 vaccine. Only in-frame clones appear in the TCRdb table, and some are missing; sequencing was by immunoSEQ multiplex PCR. The sample includes around 88,000 clones, around 85% of them seen just once. This specimen was peripheral blood, taken on day 0 of AZD1222 vaccination. The receptors shown here come from an adult in good health.

The J gene is TRBJ1-2, the V gene TRBV3-1 (or the pseudogene TRBV3-2); D is undetermined. The CDR3 has 14 residues. The germline gives CDR1 LGHDT, CDR2 YNNKEL (reference sequence). The V end was cut by 4 bases, the J end by 0 bases, with 9 bases between. CDR3 coding DNA: TGTGCCAGCAGCCGGTGGCCCACTAACTATGGCTACACCTTC. As protein: CASSRWPTNYGYTF.

The rearrangement uses TRBV6-2 or TRBV6-3 and TRBJ2-3; D is ambiguous. V lost 5 bases and J 0 bases, leaving 3 bases between the germline ends. This CDR3 is 12 amino acids long. CDR1 and CDR2 (germline): MNHEY, SVGEGT. The CDR3 DNA is TGTGCCAGCAGTCAAAGCACAGATACGCAGTATTTT. Protein product: CASSQSTDTQYF.

The rearrangement links TRBV6-5 to TRBJ2-4; no clear D. This CDR3 has 16 amino acids. The germline V gene encodes CDR1 MNHEY and CDR2 SVGAGI. V dropped 0 bases and J dropped 0 bases, with 9 bases sitting between them. CDR3 coding DNA: TGTGCCAGCAGTTACTCCGGCCCCCTAGCCAAAAACATTCAGTACTTC. This translates into CASSYSGPLAKNIQYF.

The rearrangement uses TRBV5-1 and TRBJ2-7, with D possibly matching TRBD2 (7 bases). Trimming took 3 bases from V and 3 from J, leaving 13 bases between them. CDR3 size: 14 residues. Germline CDR1 reads SGHRS; CDR2 reads YFSETQ. The CDR3 sequence is CASSSGGGDYEQYF. In DNA, the CDR3 is TGCGCCAGCAGCTCTGGGGGGGGCGACTACGAGCAGTACTTC. The entire variable domain, with the rest obtained from reference TRBV5-1 and TRBJ2-7, is as follows: KAGVTQTPRYLIKTRGQQVTLSCSPISGHRSVSWYQQTPGQGLQFLFEYFSETQRNKGNFPGRFSGRQFSNSRSEMNVSTLELGDSALYLCASSSGGGDYEQYFGPGTRLTVT.